These T cell receptor beta chains were read from a single sample in a study of cytomegalovirus exposure and HLA in healthy donors. TCRdb keeps only in-frame clones here, not all; method: immunoSEQ multiplex PCR. The table has roughly 120,000 clones, 65% to 90% seen once; the top ten hold about 11%. The sequencing sample was made of PBMCs. Receptors were obtained from a male donor in good health and CMV-seropositive. The conserved cysteine and the conserved F or W are not part of the CDR3 here. The order of the fields is V gene, J gene, CDR3 protein.

TRBV19	TRBJ2-3	ASSSLAGGFTDTQY
TRBV4-1	TRBJ2-7	ASSPYPGLYSYEQY
TRBV29-1	TRBJ2-7	SAGESGLLNEQY
TRBV15	TRBJ2-5	ATSRNRGSQETQY
TRBV7-9	TRBJ2-7	ASRKSAGADEQY
TRBV4-1	TRBJ1-2	ASSQIHPRAPRYGYT
TRBV13	TRBJ2-5	ASSSPGQGVKETQY
TRBV5-1	TRBJ2-1	ASSLTAGGGRREQF
TRBV29-1	TRBJ1-5	SVQGQYNQPQH
TRBV7-2	TRBJ2-7	TSATLAGGLIIYEQY
TRBV7-8	TRBJ2-3	ASSPRASGRDTQY
TRBV7-3	TRBJ2-1	ASSLGPTRSYNEQF
TRBV13	TRBJ2-1	ASSLRTSVDYNEQF
TRBV5-5	TRBJ2-1	ASSVPGVKNEQF
TRBV11-3	TRBJ2-1	ASSSGTSAHSYNEQF
TRBV28	TRBJ2-3	ASSKGTGGTDTQY
TRBV21-1	TRBJ2-3	ASSSSGDSTDTQY
TRBV2	TRBJ1-1	ASRTDNTEAF
TRBV5-6	TRBJ2-1	ASSFPWSGSPSYNEQF
TRBV5-3	TRBJ2-3	ARSDCRLAGHTDTQY
TRBV4-3	TRBJ2-1	ASSEERSGYNEQF
TRBV27	TRBJ1-1	ASSPYGRPHTEAF
TRBV28	TRBJ2-5	ASSDDWLQETQY
TRBV30	TRBJ2-5	AWSAREEGEETQY
TRBV10-3	TRBJ2-7	AISESRASGGNEQY
TRBV11-2	TRBJ2-1	ASSREPSTGSYNEQF
TRBV9	TRBJ1-6	ASSPWTGTDSPLH
TRBV7-2	TRBJ2-7	ASSIAGGPIYEQY
TRBV4-2	TRBJ2-1	ASSQQAGNYNEQF
TRBV19	TRBJ2-1	ATTPGAGGPGEQF
TRBV9	TRBJ2-1	ASKSGSGSYNEQF
TRBV7-9	TRBJ2-7	ASSSTGAGPGGQY
TRBV4-2	TRBJ1-5	ASSQQRGEGQPQH
TRBV5-6	TRBJ2-3	ASSLRPQGSTDTQY
TRBV30	TRBJ1-1	AWSVLGGPMNTEAF
TRBV6-1	TRBJ1-1	ASSAGGGVMNTEAF
TRBV5-6	TRBJ2-4	ASSFGAGGSWNIQY
TRBV27	TRBJ2-1	ASSKRSSYNEQF
TRBV27	TRBJ2-7	ASSLRVSGGQYEQY
TRBV29-1	TRBJ1-2	SVARQGEGYGYT
TRBV19	TRBJ2-7	ASSLQPGLNSHEQY
TRBV7-9	TRBJ2-6	SSSFEGEGTLSGANVLT
TRBV6-5	TRBJ2-3	ASGTGAAVHTQY
TRBV2	TRBJ2-7	ACRRDSVTYEQY
TRBV6-5	TRBJ2-3	ASSYSRGGATDTQY
TRBV4-3	TRBJ2-3	ASSQDLSDTQY
TRBV11-1	TRBJ2-7	ASSIRLAGLYEQY
TRBV27	-	ASSFLLAGVYEQY
TRBV28	TRBJ1-5	ASRLVRGRFDQPQH
TRBV4-3	TRBJ1-1	ASSQVFAGREAF
TRBV11-3	TRBJ2-1	ASSPDGGTYNEQF
TRBV4-2	TRBJ2-7	ASSQGLRGRAGRIIEQY
TRBV5-1	TRBJ1-5	ASSEKTGLGQPQH
TRBV18	TRBJ2-7	ASKPGTGTYEQY
TRBV27	TRBJ2-1	ASSFGREVFEQF
TRBV5-1	TRBJ2-7	ASSWTGGSYEQY
TRBV5-1	TRBJ2-3	ASSLGLFTLDTQY
TRBV2	TRBJ2-1	ASSEIREEQF
TRBV6-5	TRBJ1-4	ASRQATNEKLF
TRBV7-8	TRBJ2-2	ASSLRDRVSGELF